These 28 T cell receptor beta chains were all obtained from the same sample, sequenced in a study of blood T cell repertoires in COVID-19. Clones were sequenced by immunoSEQ multiplex PCR, and TCRdb holds only the in-frame ones, with some missing. The sample holds 300,000 to 400,000 clones, about nine tenths seen once. The sample taken for sequencing was PBMCs or T cells enriched from blood (not recorded which). These receptors all come from a man in his 60s who had recovered from COVID-19.

This chain links TRBV9 with TRBJ1-3; TRBD1 aligns across 8 bases. CDR3 length equals 17 residues. The trim removed 4 bases at V and 0 bases at J, leaving 9 bases unmatched. CDR1 is SGDLS, CDR2 YYNGEE, per germline. CDR3 in amino acids: CASSITPGTGSGNTIYF. The CDR3 bases are TGTGCCAGCAGCATCACCCCCGGGACAGGCTCTGGAAACACCATATATTTT.

The chain is built from TRBV30 and TRBJ1-4; the D gene is possibly TRBD1 (5 bases). This CDR3 is built from 14 residues. The germline V and J ends were trimmed by 4 bases and 8 bases, with 17 bases remaining between them. Germline-derived CDR1 and CDR2 are GTSNPN and SVGIG (reference sequence). Here the CDR3 reads CAWKDLQGREKLFF. The DNA for the CDR3 is TGTGCCTGGAAGGACCTTCAGGGTCGGGAAAAACTGTTTTTT.

The chain uses TRBV5-1 and TRBJ2-3; no clear D gene. Trimming stripped 2 bases from V and 6 bases from J, with 13 bases between. Germline V gene data show CDR1 as SGHRS and CDR2 as YFSETQ. The CDR3 sequence is 14 residues long. CDR3 in amino acids: CASSFVGPRDTQYF. The CDR3 DNA is TGCGCCAGCAGCTTTGTGGGCCCTCGCGATACGCAGTATTTT. The variable domain in full, completed from reference TRBV5-1 and TRBJ2-3, reads KAGVTQTPRYLIKTRGQQVTLSCSPISGHRSVSWYQQTPGQGLQFLFEYFSETQRNKGNFPGRFSGRQFSNSRSEMNVSTLELGDSALYLCASSFVGPRDTQYFGPGTRLTVL.

The rearrangement links TRBV19 to TRBJ1-5; D is unresolved. V was trimmed by 5 bases and J by 3 bases, leaving 8 bases between them. The CDR3 is 13 amino acids. Per germline, CDR1 LNHDA and CDR2 SQIVND (reference sequence). In DNA, the CDR3 is TGTGCCAGTAGTGACACAGCCAATCAGCCCCAGCATTTT. As protein: CASSDTANQPQHF.

In this sample, this clone turned up once. The gene calls are TRBV10-3 and TRBJ2-1, with TRBD2 matching 9 bases. The junction had 13 bases not matched to a gene; V was cut back by 4 bases and J by 9 bases. This CDR3 contains 16 residues. Looked up from germline, CDR1 is ENHRY and CDR2 is SYGVKD. In DNA form, the CDR3 reads TGTGCCATCAGTGGGAGTGGGCGGGGGGGCCCCAGTGAGCAGTTCTTC. Encoded protein: CAISGSGRGGPSEQFF.

The V call is TRBV28, the J call TRBJ2-7; TRBD1 matches at 9 bases. Per the germline V gene, CDR1 is MDHEN and CDR2 is SYDVKM. This CDR3 has 14 residues. V was clipped by 6 bases and J by 3 bases; unmatched bases: 6. As DNA, the CDR3 is TGTGCCAGCAGACCAAGGACAGGGGACTACGAGCAGTACTTC. Protein product: CASRPRTGDYEQYF.

Worth noting for this clone: Different DNA sequences within this sample yield the same CDR3. This chain connects TRBV19 to TRBJ2-5; the match to TRBD2 covers 12 bases. The junction had 4 bases not matched to a gene; V was cut back by 3 bases and J by 5 bases. There are 15 residues in the CDR3. Germline-derived CDR1 and CDR2 are LNHDA and SQIVND (reference sequence). CDR3 coding DNA: TGTGCCAGTAGTATGGGACTAGCGGGTGGGGAGACCCAGTACTTC. It yields the protein CASSMGLAGGETQYF. The full variable domain, its missing parts supplied by reference TRBV19 and TRBJ2-5, is DGGITQSPKYLFRKEGQNVTLSCEQNLNHDAMYWYRQDPGQGLRLIYYSQIVNDFQKGDIAEGYSVSREKKESFPLTVTSAQKNPTAFYLCASSMGLAGGETQYFGPGTRLLVL.

The chain links TRBV24-1 to TRBJ2-3; 13 nucleotides match TRBD2. Germline V gene sequence: CDR1 KGHDR, CDR2 SFDVKD. CDR3 length equals 18 residues. V trimming: 3 bases; J trimming: 5 bases; junction bases outside the gene matches: 10. CDR3 in amino acids: CATSDPPSGTSGIDTQYF. CDR3 nucleotide sequence: TGTGCCACCAGTGATCCACCTTCCGGGACTAGCGGGATAGATACGCAGTATTTT.

V usage is TRBV4-3 and J usage is TRBJ2-7; 7 bases align to TRBD2. This CDR3 spans 14 amino acids. Trimming removed 3 bases from V and 0 bases from J; junction bases left unmatched: 2. Germline V gives CDR1 LGHNA, CDR2 YSLEER. The CDR3 is CASSQGGSSYEQYF. Written as DNA, the CDR3 is TGCGCCAGCAGCCAGGGGGGGAGCTCCTACGAGCAGTACTTC.

The CDR3 spells CASSPGQPHEAFF. Written as DNA, the CDR3 is TGCGCCAGCAGCCCTGGACAGCCCCATGAAGCTTTCTTT. The chain links TRBV5-1 to TRBJ1-1; tentatively, D is TRBD1 (6 bases). V dropped 4 bases and J dropped 7 bases, with 14 bases sitting between them. The germline gives CDR1 SGHRS, CDR2 YFSETQ. This CDR3 region has 13 residues.

This chain joins TRBV2 and TRBJ2-7; perhaps TRBD1 as D (5 bases). Trimming shortened V by 6 bases and J by 1 base, and 10 bases separated the two germline ends. Germline V lookup: CDR1 SNHLY, CDR2 FYNNEI. CDR3 length: 13 amino acids. As DNA, the CDR3 is TGTGCCAGCAGGGAGACAGAATCCTACGAGCAGTACTTC. It translates to CASRETESYEQYF.

This chain joins TRBV7-2 and TRBJ1-5; unclear D gene. The germline CDR1 and CDR2 sequences are SGHTA and FQGNSA. The V end lost 3 bases, the J end lost 3 bases, and 3 bases lay between the germline ends. This CDR3 comprises 12 residues. The CDR3 protein is CASSFSNQPQHF. In DNA form, the CDR3 reads TGTGCCAGCAGCTTCTCCAATCAGCCCCAGCATTTT.

The CDR3 spells CASRTQGGNEKLFF. The CDR3 DNA reads as TGTGCCAGCAGAACACAGGGGGGGAATGAAAAACTGTTTTTT. This rearrangement joins TRBV6-5 to TRBJ1-4, with 8 bases that match TRBD1. Germline V gene lookup returns CDR1 MNHEY and CDR2 SVGAGI. The J segment lost 5 bases and the V segment lost 6 bases, leaving 5 bases of the junction unmatched. CDR3 size: 14 residues.

To note about this clone: One end of the junction fails to match germline, which may point to a read error. The rearrangement uses TRBV12-3 or TRBV12-4 and TRBJ1-1; TRBD1 aligns across 9 bases. The CDR3 covers 12 residues. CDR3 loop: CASSHTGTGNVF. For the CDR3, the DNA is TGTGCCAGCAGCCACACCGGGACAGGGAATGTTTTT.

The V and J genes are TRBV10-1 and TRBJ2-7, with D perhaps matching TRBD1 (6 bases). The CDR3 is 13 residues long. Germline CDR1 and CDR2: WNHNN and SYGVQD (reference sequence). The V and J ends lost 5 bases and 7 bases respectively, with 15 bases between them. This CDR3 reads CASSTGTSLEQYF. The DNA of the CDR3 is TGCGCCAGCAGTACCGGGACATCCCTGGAGCAGTACTTC.

The table lists this clone with a count of one. The chain carries TRBV5-6 and TRBJ2-1; the match to TRBD1 covers 9 bases. Germline values: CDR1 SGHDT, CDR2 YYEEEE. This CDR3 comprises 16 residues. Trimming removed 4 bases from V and 5 bases from J; junction bases left unmatched: 10. The CDR3 is CASSIERDRVNNEQFF. CDR3 in DNA: TGTGCCAGCAGCATAGAACGGGACAGGGTAAACAATGAGCAGTTCTTC.

V and J are TRBV9 and TRBJ2-7; possible D gene TRBD2, 6 bases. Germline assignment: CDR1 SGDLS and CDR2 YYNGEE. The CDR3 length is 14 residues. V dropped 0 bases and J dropped 4 bases, with 11 bases sitting between them. The CDR3 bases are TGTGCCAGCAGCGTAGCTCCGGGAGTGTACGAGCAGTACTTC. This codes for CASSVAPGVYEQYF.

This chain uses TRBV6-5 with TRBJ1-1; 9 positions match TRBD1. The V gene end was trimmed by 7 bases and the J gene end by 5 bases; junction bases not matched to a gene: 11. Germline V gene data show CDR1 as MNHEY and CDR2 as SVGAGI. The CDR3 length is 15 residues. CDR3 DNA: TGTGCCAGCACCGCACAGGGGGCCCTCCAAACTGAAGCTTTCTTT. Protein: CASTAQGALQTEAFF.

The chain recombines TRBV5-1 with TRBJ1-6; possible D gene TRBD1, 6 bases. The CDR3 length is 14 residues. V was trimmed by 5 bases and J by 10 bases, leaving 16 bases between them. Germline V gene lookup returns CDR1 SGHRS and CDR2 YFSETQ. In DNA, the CDR3 is TGCGCCAGCAGTACAGGGCCTCTGGAATCACCCCTCCACTTT. Its translation: CASSTGPLESPLHF.

The V and J genes are TRBV9 and TRBJ2-7; 8 bases align to TRBD2. The CDR3 is 14 amino acids. V was pared by 0 bases and J by 2 bases, with 1 base of the junction left unmatched. CDR1 is SGDLS, CDR2 YYNGEE, per germline. CDR3 nucleotides: TGTGCCAGCAGCGTAGGCGGGAGGCCCTACGAGCAGTACTTC. Amino acids: CASSVGGRPYEQYF.

The table lists this clone with a count of one. The CDR3 protein is CASSLGANYGYTF. CDR3 sequence (DNA): TGTGCCAGCAGCTTAGGAGCTAACTATGGCTACACCTTC. The chain has TRBV7-8 and TRBJ1-2; D remains ambiguous. Germline V CDR1 and CDR2: SGHVS, FQNEAQ. The CDR3 sequence is 13 residues long. Trimming pared 1 base from V and 0 bases from J, leaving 3 bases between.

The chain joins TRBV9 to TRBJ2-1, with 9 positions matching TRBD1. V shed 3 bases and J 0 bases; nucleotides not matched to a gene: 13. Germline assignment: CDR1 SGDLS and CDR2 YYNGEE. The CDR3 consists of 19 residues. CDR3 nucleotides: TGTGCCAGCAGCGCAACTGACAACAGGGGGCCAAGCTCCTACAATGAGCAGTTCTTC. Amino acids: CASSATDNRGPSSYNEQFF.

The genes are TRBV9 and TRBJ2-5, with TRBD2 matching 14 bases. The CDR3 length is 17 residues. CDR1 is SGDLS, CDR2 YYNGEE, per germline. V lost 0 bases to trimming and J lost 5 bases; unmatched junction nucleotides: 6. DNA of the CDR3: TGTGCCAGCAGCGTAGGGACTAGCGGGGGGATCCCGGAGACCCAGTACTTC. This sequence encodes CASSVGTSGGIPETQYF.

The chain uses TRBV5-1 and TRBJ2-2; 11 positions match TRBD2. The CDR3 runs to 16 residues. CDR1 SGHRS and CDR2 YFSETQ come from the germline V gene. V trimming: 4 bases; J trimming: 4 bases; junction bases outside the gene matches: 6. DNA for the CDR3: TGCGCCAGCAGCCGGTTGACTAGCGGGACCACCGGGGAGCTGTTTTTT. Translating gives CASSRLTSGTTGELFF. Combining the CDR3 with reference TRBV5-1 and TRBJ2-2 gives the whole variable domain KAGVTQTPRYLIKTRGQQVTLSCSPISGHRSVSWYQQTPGQGLQFLFEYFSETQRNKGNFPGRFSGRQFSNSRSEMNVSTLELGDSALYLCASSRLTSGTTGELFFGEGSRLTVL.

A note on this clone: The junction departs from the called germline gene at one end, perhaps through a read error. The chain recombines TRBV4-2 with TRBJ2-1; 7 bases fit TRBD2. CDR1 is LGHNA, CDR2 YNFKEQ, per germline. The CDR3 has 13 residues. The CDR3 loop is CASSQEGREPALF. DNA of the CDR3: TGTGCCAGCAGCCAAGAGGGGCGGGAGCCCGCGCTCTTC.

This clone was detected only once. CDR3 sequence (DNA): TGTGCCACCAGAGGGGGAGCAGGCTTATACACTGAAGCTTTCTTT. Amino acid sequence: CATRGGAGLYTEAFF. The V call is TRBV15, the J call TRBJ1-1; D possibly corresponds to TRBD1 (6 bases). Per the germline V gene, CDR1 is LNHNV and CDR2 is YYDKDF (reference sequence). Trimming took off 6 bases at V and 3 bases at J, with 17 bases between the two ends. The CDR3 loop spans 15 amino acids.

A note on this clone: Its ends do not fully match the called genes, so a read error is possible. V is TRBV7-7 and J is TRBJ2-1, with 8 bases aligning to TRBD2. The CDR3 is made up of 15 amino acids. Germline V lookup: CDR1 SSHAT, CDR2 FNYEAQ (reference sequence). This chain's CDR3 is CASSSVAGLHNEQFF. In DNA form, the CDR3 reads TGTGCTAGCAGCTCCGTAGCGGGACTTCACAATGAGCAGTTCTTC.

V usage is TRBV2 and J usage is TRBJ1-2; a possible D gene is TRBD1 (6 bases). The CDR3 consists of 14 residues. Deletions cut 2 bases from V and 2 bases from J, with 9 bases between. The germline CDR1 and CDR2 sequences are SNHLY and FYNNEI. CDR3 DNA sequence: TGTGCCAGCAGTGAACAGGGGCCAAACTATGGCTACACCTTC. Its protein product is CASSEQGPNYGYTF.